These 17 T cell receptor beta chains came from one sample sequenced in a study of T cell responses to AZD1222 COVID-19 vaccine. The repertoire was sequenced with immunoSEQ multiplex PCR; TCRdb's copy has only in-frame clones and lacks some. The profile shows about 92,000 clones, approximately 90% of them singletons. Source: peripheral blood, taken on day 0 of AZD1222 vaccination. Every receptor here comes from an adult in good health.

CDR3 protein: CASSLARTGSNYGYTF. The CDR3, as DNA: TGTGCCAGCAGCTTGGCAAGGACAGGGTCCAACTATGGCTACACCTTC. J is TRBJ1-2 and V is TRBV5-4; 8 bases are shared with TRBD1. The germline gives CDR1 SGHNT, CDR2 YYREEE (reference sequence). Unmatched junction bases numbered 6, after V lost 0 bases and J lost 2 bases. The CDR3 totals 16 residues.

CDR3 sequence reads: CASSDGTLYEQYF. CDR3 in DNA: TGTGCCAGCAGTGACGGAACACTCTACGAGCAGTACTTC. V is TRBV6-1 and J is TRBJ2-7, with D unresolved. Trimming took 3 bases from V and 3 from J, leaving 9 bases between them. The CDR3 sequence is 13 residues long. Germline V gene lookup returns CDR1 MNHNS and CDR2 SASEGT.

This sequence joins TRBV11-1 and TRBJ1-1; no firm D call. V lost 5 bases to trimming and J lost 5 bases, with 6 bases between them. The CDR3 runs 11 residues. Germline-derived CDR1 and CDR2 are SGHAT and FQDESV (reference sequence). The DNA of the CDR3 is TGTGCCAGCAGCCCGTTGACTGAAGCTTTCTTT. This gives the protein CASSPLTEAFF.

The chain links TRBV18 to TRBJ1-2; TRBD1 matches at 8 bases. Losses at the gene ends were 3 bases for V and 3 bases for J; bases not matched to a gene: 9. Germline V gene lookup returns CDR1 KGHSH and CDR2 LQKENI. There are 16 residues in the CDR3. Written as DNA, the CDR3 is TGTGCCAGCTCACCCCTAAACGCAGGGGGCGACTATGGCTACACCTTC. Translation: CASSPLNAGGDYGYTF.

The rearrangement links TRBV19 to TRBJ1-5; tentatively, D is TRBD1 (6 bases). Germline assignment: CDR1 LNHDA and CDR2 SQIVND (reference sequence). V lost 4 bases, J lost 6 bases, and 22 bases lay in between. This CDR3 has 17 amino acids. The DNA for the CDR3 is TGTGCCAGTAGTAGAGAACTGGACAGTTTCGGGCCTCAGCCCCAGCATTTT. This encodes CASSRELDSFGPQPQHF.

This clone was counted a single time. CDR3 sequence: CAISPGTGTYEQYF. The CDR3 DNA is TGTGCCATCAGCCCCGGGACAGGGACCTACGAGCAGTACTTC. This chain joins TRBV10-3 and TRBJ2-7; 9 bases fit TRBD1. This CDR3 is built from 14 residues. V shed 6 bases and J 2 bases; nucleotides not matched to a gene: 5. Looked up from germline, CDR1 is ENHRY and CDR2 is SYGVKD.

The chain employs TRBV6-5 and TRBJ2-3; TRBD2 matches 7 bases. Germline CDR1 MNHEY, CDR2 SVGAGI. This CDR3 comprises 14 residues. J was trimmed by 5 bases and V by 2 bases; bases with no gene match: 4. CDR3: CASSYGTNQDTQYF. The CDR3 nucleotides are TGTGCCAGCAGTTACGGGACTAACCAAGATACGCAGTATTTT.

This chain connects TRBV6-2 or TRBV6-3 to TRBJ2-3; unclear D gene. Trimming removed 4 bases from V and 2 bases from J, with 7 bases in between. Germline CDR1 is MNHEY and CDR2 is SVGEGT. This CDR3 is built from 13 residues. CDR3: CASSFDSTDTQYF. The CDR3, as DNA: TGTGCCAGCAGTTTCGACTCCACAGATACGCAGTATTTT.

The V and J genes are TRBV28 and TRBJ1-2, with a tentative D call TRBD1 (6 bases). The CDR3 runs 15 residues. The ends were cut back, 5 bases at V and 6 bases at J, with 19 bases in the middle. CDR1 is MDHEN and CDR2 is SYDVKM in the germline V gene. In DNA form, the CDR3 reads TGTGCCAGCAGTCCCGCGCTGAGGACAGCCCATGGCTACACCTTC. Its translation is CASSPALRTAHGYTF.

The CDR3 DNA is TGTGCCAGCAGTGGGGGTACGGGCTCGACTGAAGCTTTCTTT. Translating gives CASSGGTGSTEAFF. This chain uses TRBV2 with TRBJ1-1; D not resolved. The CDR3 sequence is 14 residues long. V was shortened by 4 bases and J by 5 bases, with 14 bases between the two germline ends. CDR1 and CDR2 (germline): SNHLY, FYNNEI.

The chain combines TRBV18 with TRBJ2-3; D is uncertain. The CDR3 loop spans 15 amino acids. Germline CDR1 KGHSH, CDR2 LQKENI. V dropped 4 bases and J dropped 2 bases, with 13 bases sitting between them. The DNA of the CDR3 is TGTGCCAGCTCACTAGATCCAGGCTCCACAGATACGCAGTATTTT. This codes for CASSLDPGSTDTQYF.

This rearrangement joins TRBV15 to TRBJ1-3; D is undetermined. Germline V gene data show CDR1 as LNHNV and CDR2 as YYDKDF (reference sequence). Trimming took off 0 bases at V and 0 bases at J, with 3 bases between the two ends. The CDR3 extends over 14 amino acids. CDR3 amino acids: CATSREISGNTIYF. Written as DNA, the CDR3 is TGTGCCACCAGCAGAGAGATCTCTGGAAACACCATATATTTT.

This chain joins TRBV7-2 and TRBJ2-3; D may be TRBD1 or TRBD2 (5 bases each). The CDR3 spans 14 residues. Per the germline V gene, CDR1 is SGHTA and CDR2 is FQGNSA. V was cut by 5 bases and J by 4 bases, with 13 bases left in between. For the CDR3, the DNA is TGTGCCAGCAGCCCCGGGACCTACCCAGATACGCAGTATTTT. Protein sequence: CASSPGTYPDTQYF.

V is TRBV6-4 and J is TRBJ1-6; no reliable D call. The germline CDR1 and CDR2 sequences are MRHNA and SNTAGT. This CDR3 has 13 amino acids. V lost 4 bases and J lost 6, with 7 bases in between. The DNA for the CDR3 is TGTGCCAGCAGTGTCCGATCTAATTCACCCCTCCACTTT. Protein: CASSVRSNSPLHF.

The rearrangement links TRBV11-2 to TRBJ2-4; D not resolved. V was shortened by 5 bases and J by 0 bases, with 20 bases between the two germline ends. This CDR3 region has 18 residues. Germline-derived CDR1 and CDR2 are SGHAT and FQNNGV. The CDR3 region has the DNA TGTGCCAGCAGCCGACACCTCTTGAAGGATCTAGCCAAAAACATTCAGTACTTC. This gives the protein CASSRHLLKDLAKNIQYF.

This clone was recorded once. The genes are TRBV7-9 and TRBJ2-2; 8 bases align to TRBD2. This CDR3 comprises 16 residues. The V segment lost 5 bases and the J segment 0 bases; nucleotides outside the gene matches: 5. Per germline, CDR1 SEHNR and CDR2 FQNEAQ (reference sequence). The CDR3 region is CASSPPGGANTGELFF. CDR3 in DNA: TGTGCCAGCAGCCCACCGGGGGGGGCGAACACCGGGGAGCTGTTTTTT.

The chain couples TRBV10-3 to TRBJ1-1; perhaps TRBD1 as D (5 bases). The CDR3 is 12 residues long. From germline, CDR1 is ENHRY and CDR2 SYGVKD. V was shortened by 6 bases and J by 3 bases, with 8 bases between the two germline ends. The CDR3 DNA is TGTGCCATCAGAAGGGGAGACACTGAAGCTTTCTTT. It is translated as CAIRRGDTEAFF.